The subject of this entry is one T cell receptor beta chain. Generated by immunoSEQ multiplex PCR, the TCRdb table keeps only in-frame clones and is missing some. The table has just over 300,000 clones, 70% to 90% seen once. This sample was included in a study of blood T cell repertoires in COVID-19. As for the study in general: Samples came from the United States, Italy and Spain, spanning acute and convalescent COVID-19.

Trimming cost V 3 bases and J 2 bases; bases outside gene matches: 7. The CDR3 has 18 amino acids. Germline loops: CDR1 SGHVS, CDR2 FQNEAQ. Cohort placement rested on clinical history that participants reported themselves. This chain uses TRBV7-8 with TRBJ2-2, with 12 bases that match TRBD2. Source material: PBMCs or T cells enriched from blood (not recorded which). The receptor was derived from a man between 25 and 39 years old who had recovered from COVID-19. CDR3 coding DNA: TGTGCCAGCAGCTTTAGGCTAGCGGGGGGGCTTAACACCGGGGAGCTGTTTTTT. Encoded protein: CASSFRLAGGLNTGELFF.